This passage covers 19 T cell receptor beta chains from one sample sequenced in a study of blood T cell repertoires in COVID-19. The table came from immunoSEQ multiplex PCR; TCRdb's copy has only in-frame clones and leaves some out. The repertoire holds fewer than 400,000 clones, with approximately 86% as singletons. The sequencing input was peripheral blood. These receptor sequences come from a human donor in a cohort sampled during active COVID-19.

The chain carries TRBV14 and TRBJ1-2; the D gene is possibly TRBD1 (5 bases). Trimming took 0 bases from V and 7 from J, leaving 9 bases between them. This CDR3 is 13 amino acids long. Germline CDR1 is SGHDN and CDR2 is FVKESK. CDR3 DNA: TGTGCCAGCAGCCAAGATAGGCAGGGTGGCTACACCTTC. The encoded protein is CASSQDRQGGYTF.

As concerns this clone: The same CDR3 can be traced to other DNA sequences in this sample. CDR3 nucleotides: TGCGCCAGCAGCCAAGACAGGGGATCTGGGGCCAACGTCCTGACTTTC. Amino acids: CASSQDRGSGANVLTF. The J gene is TRBJ2-6, the V gene TRBV4-1, with D possibly TRBD1 on 6 matching bases. The CDR3 totals 16 residues. Germline V CDR1 and CDR2: MGHRA, YSYEKL. V dropped 0 bases and J dropped 1 base, with 7 bases sitting between them.

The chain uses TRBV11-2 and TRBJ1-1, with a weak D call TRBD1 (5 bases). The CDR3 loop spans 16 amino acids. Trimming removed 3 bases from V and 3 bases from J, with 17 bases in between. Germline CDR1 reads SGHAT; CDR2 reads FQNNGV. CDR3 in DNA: TGTGCCAGCAGCTTCAGGGTGGTCTCTTACGACACTGAAGCTTTCTTT. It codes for CASSFRVVSYDTEAFF.

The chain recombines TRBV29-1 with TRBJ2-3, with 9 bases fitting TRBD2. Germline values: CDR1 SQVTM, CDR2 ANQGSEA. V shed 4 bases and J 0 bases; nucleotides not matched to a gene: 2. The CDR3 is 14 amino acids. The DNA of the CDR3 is TGCAGCGTTGCTCTAGCGGGAAGCACAGATACGCAGTATTTT. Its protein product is CSVALAGSTDTQYF.

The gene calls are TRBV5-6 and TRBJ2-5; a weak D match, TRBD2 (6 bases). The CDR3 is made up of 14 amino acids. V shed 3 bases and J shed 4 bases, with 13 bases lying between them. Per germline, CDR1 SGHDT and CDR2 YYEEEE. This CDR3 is CASSSQGGGETQYF. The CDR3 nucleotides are TGTGCCAGCAGCTCTCAGGGAGGCGGAGAGACCCAGTACTTC.

CDR3 sequence (DNA): TGCGCCAGCAGCCAAGTCGTAGACAGGGTTAAGAATGAGCAGTTCTTC. Its translation: CASSQVVDRVKNEQFF. The chain joins TRBV4-1 to TRBJ2-1; 7 nucleotides match TRBD1. Germline V gene sequence: CDR1 MGHRA, CDR2 YSYEKL. This CDR3 region has 16 residues. The trim removed 1 base at V and 7 bases at J, leaving 10 bases unmatched.

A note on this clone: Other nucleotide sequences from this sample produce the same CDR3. CDR3: CSARGHYGYTF. For the CDR3, the DNA is TGCAGTGCTAGGGGCCACTATGGCTACACCTTC. This sequence joins TRBV20-1 and TRBJ1-2; unclear D gene. The V end lost 3 bases, the J end lost 3 bases, and 5 bases lay between the germline ends. CDR3 length equals 11 residues. CDR1 is DFQATT, CDR2 SNEGSKA, per germline (reference sequence).

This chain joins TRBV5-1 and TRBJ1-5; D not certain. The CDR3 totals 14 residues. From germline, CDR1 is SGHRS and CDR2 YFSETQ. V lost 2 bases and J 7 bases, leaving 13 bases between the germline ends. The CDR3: CASSFDGEEQPQHF. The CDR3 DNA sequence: TGCGCCAGCAGCTTTGACGGGGAGGAACAGCCCCAGCATTTT.

The CDR3 loop reads CASSARDSQETQYF. DNA of the CDR3: TGTGCCAGCAGCGCTCGGGACAGCCAAGAGACCCAGTACTTC. The V and J genes are TRBV11-2 and TRBJ2-5; 7 positions agree with TRBD1. Losses at the gene ends were 5 bases for V and 1 base for J; bases not matched to a gene: 4. The CDR3 spans 14 residues. Germline V gene lookup returns CDR1 SGHAT and CDR2 FQNNGV.

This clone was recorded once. CDR3 amino acids: CASSPAREGEQYF. Here the CDR3 DNA reads TGTGCCAGCAGCCCCGCGCGGGAGGGCGAGCAGTACTTC. The chain recombines TRBV7-3 with TRBJ2-7; 9 bases map to TRBD2. This CDR3 contains 13 residues. CDR1 and CDR2 from the germline V gene are SGHTA and FQGTGA. V trimming: 5 bases; J trimming: 6 bases; junction bases outside the gene matches: 5. The whole variable domain, remainder taken from reference TRBV7-3 and TRBJ2-7, is GAGVSQTPSNKVTEKGKYVELRCDPISGHTALYWYRQSLGQGPEFLIYFQGTGAADDSGLPNDRFFAVRPEGSVSTLKIQRTERGDSAVYLCASSPAREGEQYFGPGTRLTVT.

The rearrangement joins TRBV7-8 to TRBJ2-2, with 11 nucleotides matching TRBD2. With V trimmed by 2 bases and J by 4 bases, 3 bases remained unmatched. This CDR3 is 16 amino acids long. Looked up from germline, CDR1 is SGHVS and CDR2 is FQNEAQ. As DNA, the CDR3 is TGTGCCAGCAGCTTAAGACTAGCGGGAATCACCGGGGAGCTGTTTTTT. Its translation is CASSLRLAGITGELFF.

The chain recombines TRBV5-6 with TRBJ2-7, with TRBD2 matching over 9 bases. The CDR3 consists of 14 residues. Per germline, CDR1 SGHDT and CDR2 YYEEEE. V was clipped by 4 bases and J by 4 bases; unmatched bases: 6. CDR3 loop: CASSVAGVSYEQYF. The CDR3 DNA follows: TGTGCCAGCAGCGTAGCGGGAGTTTCGTACGAGCAGTACTTC.

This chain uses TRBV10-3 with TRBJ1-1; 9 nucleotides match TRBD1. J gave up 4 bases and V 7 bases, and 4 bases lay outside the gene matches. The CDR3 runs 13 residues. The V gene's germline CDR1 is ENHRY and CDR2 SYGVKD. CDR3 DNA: TGTGCCATCACCCGGGACAGGGCCACTGAAGCTTTCTTT. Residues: CAITRDRATEAFF.

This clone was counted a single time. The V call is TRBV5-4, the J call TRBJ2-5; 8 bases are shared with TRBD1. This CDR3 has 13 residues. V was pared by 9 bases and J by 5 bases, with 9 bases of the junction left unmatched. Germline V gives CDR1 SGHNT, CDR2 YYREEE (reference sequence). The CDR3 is CATLSRDRETQYF. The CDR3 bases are TGTGCCACCTTAAGCCGGGACAGGGAGACCCAGTACTTC. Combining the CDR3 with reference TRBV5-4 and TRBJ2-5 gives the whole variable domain ETGVTQSPTHLIKTRGQQVTLRCSSQSGHNTVSWYQQALGQGPQFIFQYYREEENGRGNFPPRFSGLQFPNYSSELNVNALELDDSALYLCATLSRDRETQYFGPGTRLLVL.

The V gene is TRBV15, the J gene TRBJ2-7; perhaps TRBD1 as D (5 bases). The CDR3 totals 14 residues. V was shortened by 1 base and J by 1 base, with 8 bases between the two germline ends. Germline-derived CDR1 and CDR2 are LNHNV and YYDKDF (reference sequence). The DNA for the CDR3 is TGTGCCACCAGCAGAGCTAGACAGTCCTACGAGCAGTACTTC. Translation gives CATSRARQSYEQYF. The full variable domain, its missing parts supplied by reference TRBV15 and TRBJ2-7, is DAMVIQNPRYQVTQFGKPVTLSCSQTLNHNVMYWYQQKSSQAPKLLFHYYDKDFNNEADTPDNFQSRRPNTSFCFLDIRSPGLGDTAMYLCATSRARQSYEQYFGPGTRLTVT.

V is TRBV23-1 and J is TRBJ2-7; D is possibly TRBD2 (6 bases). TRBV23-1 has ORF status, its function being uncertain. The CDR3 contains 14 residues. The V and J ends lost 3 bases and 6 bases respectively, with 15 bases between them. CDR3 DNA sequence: TGCGCCAGCAGTCAGTACAGCGGGCAGGGCGAGCAGTACTTC. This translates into CASSQYSGQGEQYF.

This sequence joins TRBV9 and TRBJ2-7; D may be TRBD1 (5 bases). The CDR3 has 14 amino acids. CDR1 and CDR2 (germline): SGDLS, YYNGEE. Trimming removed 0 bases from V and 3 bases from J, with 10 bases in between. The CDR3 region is CASSVEDNLYEQYF. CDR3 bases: TGTGCCAGCAGCGTAGAGGACAACCTCTACGAGCAGTACTTC.

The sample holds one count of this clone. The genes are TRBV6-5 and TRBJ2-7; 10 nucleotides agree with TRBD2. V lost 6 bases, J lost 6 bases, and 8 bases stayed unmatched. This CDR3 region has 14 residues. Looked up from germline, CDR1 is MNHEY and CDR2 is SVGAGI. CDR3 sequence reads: CASRFSGGAAEQYF. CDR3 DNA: TGTGCCAGCAGATTCAGCGGGGGGGCGGCCGAGCAGTACTTC.

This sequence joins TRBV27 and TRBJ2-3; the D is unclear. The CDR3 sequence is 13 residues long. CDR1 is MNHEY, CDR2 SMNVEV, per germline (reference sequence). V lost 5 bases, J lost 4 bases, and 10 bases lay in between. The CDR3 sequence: CASSRSGADTQYF. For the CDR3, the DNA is TGTGCCAGCAGTAGGTCAGGTGCAGATACGCAGTATTTT.